These T cell receptor beta chains were read from a single sample in a study of tumor-infiltrating lymphocytes in primary liver carcinoma. TCRdb analysed the multiplex PCR reads with MiXCR anew, one entry per CDR3 protein. Of 90,000 to 150,000 distinct CDR3 sequences listed, approximately 70% were seen once; the top ten hold around 9.7%. The material sequenced was liver tumor tissue from sampling region 1. The origin of the receptors is a woman aged 55-69 years with primary liver carcinoma and hepatitis B virus infection. Each CDR3 is given with its conserved first and last residue. Each record gives: J gene, V gene, D gene, CDR3 protein. The D gene is left open where the match is weak.

TRBJ2-1 | TRBV11-2 | TRBD1 | CTSGQGYGPYNEQFF
TRBJ2-3 | TRBV12-3/TRBV12-4 | NA | CATSLFLAGGQEGDTQYF
TRBJ2-7 | TRBV28 | NA | CASSHRYEQYF
NA | TRBV11-2 | TRBD2 | CACSRRLAGVPGDEQFF
TRBJ2-5 | TRBV11-2 | NA | CASSWGPQAWEETQYF
TRBJ2-2 | TRBV11-2 | NA | CASDLDRTGDLFF
TRBJ2-5 | TRBV7-8 | NA | CASSPFNLGPQYF
TRBJ2-5 | TRBV11-3 | NA | CASSLDPPAGPETQYF
TRBJ1-3 | TRBV21-1 | NA | CASSTNPRRKHSGNTIYF
TRBJ2-5 | TRBV7-9 | NA | CATLRVSGGETQYF
TRBJ2-6 | TRBV19 | NA | CASSSPGSGANVLTF
TRBJ2-1 | TRBV12-3/TRBV12-4 | NA | CASSKVVWGSDNEQFF
TRBJ2-3 | TRBV29-1 | TRBD2 | CSVGKTSGRTDTQYF
TRBJ1-1 | TRBV11-2 | TRBD1 | CASSSVGDRVHRLRAFF
TRBJ2-6 | TRBV11-1 | NA | CASSLAFSNSGANVLTF
TRBJ1-6 | TRBV12-3/TRBV12-4 | NA | CASSRHKRNSPLHF
TRBJ2-7 | TRBV11-2 | NA | CASSSSTGRANEQYF
TRBJ1-5 | TRBV28 | NA | CASSLPDSRNQPQHF
TRBJ1-1 | TRBV7-9 | NA | CASSLSAAGPSEAFF
TRBJ2-3 | TRBV29-1 | NA | CSSYTDTQYF
TRBJ1-5 | TRBV11-2 | TRBD1 | CASSRDSQPQHF
TRBJ1-5 | TRBV6-2/TRBV6-3 | NA | CASSYGVGNQPQHF
TRBJ2-5 | TRBV12-3/TRBV12-4 | TRBD2 | CASSIGTRRQTQYF
TRBJ2-1 | TRBV11-2 | TRBD1 | CASSLQGTGDERFF
TRBJ2-7 | TRBV28 | NA | CASSFRGPYYEQYF
TRBJ2-2 | TRBV11-1 | NA | CDNRPSLGTGELFF
TRBJ2-1 | TRBV30 | NA | CAWSTGTSVNEQFF
TRBJ2-1 | TRBV9 | NA | CASSGLLGYNEQFF
TRBJ2-7 | TRBV13 | TRBD2 | CASSLKPPRLAGVSYEQYF
TRBJ1-1 | TRBV10-2 | NA | CASRGLSNTEAFF
TRBJ2-5 | TRBV29-1 | TRBD2 | CGVECPGLASVSQETQYF
TRBJ2-3 | TRBV5-1 | NA | CASSLPGWPADTQYF
TRBJ1-2 | TRBV6-6 | NA | CASSHGPRDGYGYTF
TRBJ2-5 | TRBV11-2 | NA | CASRRTRQGGETQYF
TRBJ1-1 | TRBV7-9 | NA | CASSLEANTEAFF
TRBJ1-1 | TRBV11-2 | TRBD1 | CTSSLSLTGGPEAFF
TRBJ2-7 | TRBV12-3/TRBV12-4 | NA | CASSPRLEQYF
TRBJ1-1 | TRBV10-3 | NA | CTITIQVNTEAFF
TRBJ2-1 | TRBV12-3/TRBV12-4 | TRBD2 | CASIMGGIYNEQFF
TRBJ2-7 | TRBV4-1 | NA | CASTQVESSYEQYF
TRBJ1-2 | TRBV11-2 | TRBD1 | CASTRTRGPGGYTF
TRBJ2-2 | TRBV7-9 | TRBD2 | CASSSSGSYTGEMFF
TRBJ2-2 | TRBV6-6 | TRBD2 | CASSYPAGESTGELFF
TRBJ1-4 | TRBV7-9 | TRBD1 | CASSPLAGGNEKLFF
TRBJ1-2 | TRBV5-4 | NA | CASSLEREWRGGYTF
TRBJ2-1 | TRBV7-2 | TRBD2 | CASSVGLAINEQSF
TRBJ2-2 | TRBV11-2 | TRBD2 | CASSSLSRTRLALNTMELFF
TRBJ2-3 | TRBV11-1 | NA | CASSLRQREEESRF
TRBJ1-2 | TRBV6-1 | NA | CANKNEGGRYTF
TRBJ2-1 | TRBV11-3 | TRBD1 | CASSQFGTGEMQFF
TRBJ2-5 | TRBV24-1 | NA | CATSDSGTNYQETQYF
TRBJ1-1 | TRBV7-9 | NA | CASSLYENTEAFF
TRBJ2-7 | TRBV5-1 | TRBD1 | CPSSLGQTNYEQYF
TRBJ2-1 | TRBV30 | NA | CASRRGFSSYNEQFF
TRBJ1-1 | TRBV6-5 | NA | CVCSYSGGSSTEAFF